A selection of T cell receptor beta chains follows, all from one sample in a study of cytomegalovirus exposure and HLA in healthy donors. The protocol was immunoSEQ multiplex PCR, while the TCRdb copy is restricted to in-frame clones and leaves out a portion. Of roughly 160,000 clones listed, nearly 80% are singletons. Material: PBMCs. The receptor source for this set is a man aged 45-60 years in good health and CMV-seropositive. The CDR3 runs from the conserved cysteine through the conserved F or W. A D gene is named only where the DNA matches it firmly. Some rows mark clone size as missing; the rest say once, few, many or name a class of expanded clone.

clone size	D gene	V gene	J gene	CDR3 protein	CDR3 DNA
-	-	TRBV9	TRBJ2-6	CASSSQTVVGANVLTF	TGTGCCAGCAGCTCCCAGACTGTAGTGGGGGCCAACGTCCTGACTTTC
-	-	TRBV7-7	TRBJ2-5	CASSLTGIYQETQYF	TGTGCCAGCAGCTTAACAGGGATCTACCAAGAGACCCAGTACTTC
-	-	TRBV7-8	TRBJ2-4	CASSAQALNIQYF	TGTGCCAGCAGCGCCCAGGCTCTAAACATTCAGTACTTC
-	-	TRBV19	TRBJ1-5	CASSITAEAHQPQHF	TGTGCCAGTAGTATTACAGCGGAGGCACATCAGCCCCAGCATTTT
-	-	TRBV6-5	TRBJ1-2	CASSFLGEDGYTF	TGTGCCAGCAGCTTCCTTGGAGAGGATGGCTACACCTTC
-	-	TRBV15	TRBJ2-5	CATSRDPQAQETQYF	TGTGCCACCAGCAGAGATCCACAGGCTCAAGAGACCCAGTACTTC
-	-	TRBV6-1	TRBJ1-2	CAGGRFNYGYTF	TGTGCCGGGGGCCGATTCAACTATGGCTACACCTTC
once	-	TRBV28	TRBJ1-1	CASSFQNTEAFF	TGTGCCAGCAGTTTCCAGAACACTGAAGCTTTCTTT
-	-	TRBV7-9	TRBJ2-2	CASSLVRAGLFF	TGTGCCAGCAGCTTAGTTCGAGCTGGGCTGTTTTTT
once	-	TRBV19	TRBJ1-5	CASSVTGSNQPQHF	TGTGCCAGTAGTGTCACAGGGAGCAATCAGCCCCAGCATTTT
-	-	TRBV7-2	TRBJ2-7	CASSFDWVPEQYF	TGTGCCAGCAGCTTTGACTGGGTCCCCGAGCAGTACTTC
-	TRBD2	TRBV13	TRBJ2-3	CASSLAGGPSTDTQYF	TGTGCCAGCAGCCTAGCGGGGGGTCCTAGCACAGATACGCAGTATTTT
-	-	TRBV6-1	TRBJ1-1	CASNERDVRTEAFF	TGTGCCAGCAACGAGAGGGATGTGAGGACTGAAGCTTTCTTT
-	-	TRBV9	TRBJ2-7	CASSVAGYEQYF	TGTGCCAGCAGCGTAGCGGGTTACGAGCAGTACTTC
-	-	TRBV28	TRBJ1-1	CASSPDRGTTEAFF	TGTGCCAGCAGCCCGGATCGGGGGACCACTGAAGCTTTCTTT
-	-	TRBV7-2	TRBJ2-1	CASSVWGSTNEQFF	TGTGCCAGCAGCGTATGGGGCAGCACCAATGAGCAGTTCTTC
-	-	TRBV19	TRBJ1-3	CASSILSYGNTIYF	TGTGCCAGTAGTATATTGAGTTACGGAAACACCATATATTTT
-	-	TRBV7-9	TRBJ1-6	CASSRIGHRNSPLHF	TGTGCCAGCAGCCGCATCGGGCACAGGAATTCACCCCTCCACTTT
once	TRBD1	TRBV9	TRBJ1-2	CASSVGAGGTFRGGYTF	TGTGCCAGCAGCGTAGGGGCAGGGGGAACCTTTAGGGGTGGCTACACCTTC
-	TRBD1	TRBV30	TRBJ1-5	CAWRTGDRGRYNQPQHF	TGTGCCTGGAGGACGGGGGACAGGGGCCGCTACAATCAGCCCCAGCATTTT
-	-	TRBV10-3	TRBJ2-2	CAISRDGGELFF	TGTGCCATCAGCCGGGATGGCGGGGAGCTGTTTTTT
-	-	TRBV19	TRBJ2-1	CASSLYNEQFF	TGTGCCAGTAGTCTATACAATGAGCAGTTCTTC